The 5 T cell receptor beta chains reported below all come from one sample, sequenced in a study of tumor-infiltrating lymphocytes in primary liver carcinoma. Using a constant-region primer together with ProtoScript II reverse transcriptase, TCR beta cDNA was made from roughly 520 ng of total RNA. Libraries for TCR beta were built through three nested multiplex PCR rounds, which together made up a slightly modified ARM-PCR procedure. TRBV1-TRBV30 forward primers paired with a C-beta reverse primer drove the first two PCR rounds, about 11 cycles each. In TCRdb, the multiplex PCR reads were re-called with MiXCR into one record per CDR3 protein. The profile shows more than 150,000 distinct CDR3 sequences, 50% to 75% of them singletons. The source of the blood RNA was unsorted whole blood, and germline DNA was extracted as well. The sequenced material came from peripheral blood. These receptors originate from a middle-aged man with primary liver carcinoma and hepatitis B virus infection.

As to this clonotype: Sequence at one end of the junction differs from germline and may be a read error. CDR3 in amino acids: CTSSRDNPNTVELVF. The DNA for the CDR3 is TGTACCAGCAGTCGGGACAACCCGAACACCGTGGAGCTGGTTTTT. The chain carries TRBV5-5 and TRBJ2-2, with D perhaps matching TRBD1 (6 bases). In germline, CDR1 is SGHKS, CDR2 YYEKEE (reference sequence). CDR3 length equals 15 residues. Full variable domain (rest looked up from reference TRBV5-5 and TRBJ2-2): DAGVTQSPTHLIKTRGQQVTLRCSPISGHKSVSWYQQVLGQGPQFIFQYYEKEERGRGNFPDRFSARQFPNYSSELNVNALLLGDSALYLCTSSRDNPNTVELVFGEGSRLTVL.

Turning to this clonotype: At one boundary the junction diverges from the germline segment, which might be a read error. V usage is TRBV12-3 or TRBV12-4 and J usage is TRBJ1-3, with 7 positions matching TRBD1. The CDR3 runs to 15 residues. CDR3 nucleotides: TGTGCCGGCAGTCGCACAGGGGTCTCTGGAAACACCATATATTTT. As protein: CAGSRTGVSGNTIYF.

Comment on this clonotype: Its ends do not fully match the called genes, so a read error is possible. The chain links TRBV11-2 to TRBJ2-7, with 7 bases identical to TRBD2. CDR3 length: 12 amino acids. The V gene's germline CDR1 is SGHAT and CDR2 FQNNGV. The CDR3 sequence is CASSIAAGEQYF. In nucleotides, the CDR3 is TGTGCCAGCAGCATAGCCGCGGGGGAGCAATACTTC.

Notes on this clonotype: Since a much larger clone is just one base distant, this may be a read error. The CDR3 end shows no conserved phenylalanine or tryptophan, and so a read error is likely. The chain carries TRBV11-2 and TRBJ2-3; unclear D gene. V was pared by 7 bases and J by 1 base, with 9 bases between. This CDR3 comprises 13 residues. CDR1 and CDR2 (germline): SGHAT, FQNNGV. The CDR3 DNA sequence: TGTGCCAGCACCCGGCCGGGCACAGATACGCAGTATCTT. Protein product: CASTRPGTDTQYL.

The genes are TRBV10-3 and TRBJ2-7; D might be TRBD2 (5 bases). The V end lost 0 bases, the J end lost 2 bases, and 14 bases lay between the germline ends. This CDR3 is 16 amino acids long. Germline values: CDR1 ENHRY, CDR2 SYGVKD. The CDR3 DNA follows: TGTGCCATCAGTGAGTCGCTCAGACCGACTACCTACGAGCAGTACTTC. Translating gives CAISESLRPTTYEQYF.